This T cell receptor beta chain appears in the sequencing data of a study of T cell changes during pregnancy in multiple sclerosis. CDR3 length equals 13 residues. The ends lost 4 bases at V and 3 bases at J; junction bases unmatched: 4. CDR1 SGHRS and CDR2 YFSETQ come from the germline V gene. Measured with immunoSEQ multiplex PCR; TCRdb has only the in-frame clones, and not every one. The sample records approximately 100,000 clones, roughly 91% being singletons. The receptor was derived from a female donor with multiple sclerosis, enrolled in a pregnancy study. The V call is TRBV5-1, the J call TRBJ2-7; 7 bases align to TRBD1. The sample consisted of peripheral blood, taken in the first trimester of pregnancy. DNA for the CDR3: TGCGCCAGCAGCCCAGGACAGGTCTACGAGCAGTACTTC. It yields the protein CASSPGQVYEQYF.